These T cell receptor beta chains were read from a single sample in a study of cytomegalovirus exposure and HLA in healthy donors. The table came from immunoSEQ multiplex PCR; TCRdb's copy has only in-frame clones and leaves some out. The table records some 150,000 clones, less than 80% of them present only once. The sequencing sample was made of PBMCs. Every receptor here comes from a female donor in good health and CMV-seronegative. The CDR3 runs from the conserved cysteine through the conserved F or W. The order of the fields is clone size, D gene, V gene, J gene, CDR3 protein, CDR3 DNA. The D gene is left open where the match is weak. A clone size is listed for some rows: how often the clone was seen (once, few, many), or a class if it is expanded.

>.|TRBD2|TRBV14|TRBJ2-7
CASSQSGGAKQYF
TGTGCCAGCAGCCAATCGGGGGGGGCCAAGCAGTACTTC
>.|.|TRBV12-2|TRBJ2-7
CASRLKVTIGARREFYYEQYF
TGTGCAAGTCGCTTAAAGGTGACTATTGGGGCCCGGAGGGAGTTTTACTACGAGCAGTACTTC
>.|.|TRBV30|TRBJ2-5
CAWGELSQETQYF
TGTGCCTGGGGGGAGCTGTCCCAAGAGACCCAGTACTTC
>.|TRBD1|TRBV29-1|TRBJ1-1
CSVWTGNTEAFF
TGCAGCGTGTGGACAGGGAACACTGAAGCTTTCTTT
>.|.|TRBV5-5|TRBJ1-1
CASCSDFGGDAFF
TGTGCCAGCTGCTCGGACTTTGGAGGAGACGCTTTCTTT
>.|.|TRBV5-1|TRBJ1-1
CASRAGALTEAFF
TGCGCCAGCAGGGCGGGGGCGCTCACTGAAGCTTTCTTT
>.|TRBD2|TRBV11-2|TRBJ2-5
CASSPGLAGGLTQYF
TGTGCCAGCAGCCCCGGACTAGCGGGGGGGCTGACCCAGTACTTC
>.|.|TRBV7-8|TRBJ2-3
CASSLEGFTGRGLEADTQYF
TGTGCCAGCAGCTTAGAGGGGTTTACAGGGAGGGGTCTCGAGGCAGATACGCAGTATTTT
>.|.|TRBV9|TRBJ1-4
CASSVFGGGNEKLFF
TGTGCCAGCAGCGTATTTGGGGGCGGTAATGAAAAACTGTTTTTT
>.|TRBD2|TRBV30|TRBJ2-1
CAWTQAGPYNEQFF
TGTGCCTGGACTCAAGCGGGGCCCTACAATGAGCAGTTCTTC
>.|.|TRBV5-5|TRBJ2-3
CASSSLWQGGRTDTQYF
TGTGCCAGCAGCTCCCTTTGGCAGGGAGGAAGGACAGATACGCAGTATTTT
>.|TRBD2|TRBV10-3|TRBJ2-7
CAISGGGEAPFHEQCF
TGTGCCATCAGTGGGGGGGGAGAGGCCCCCTTCCACGAGCAGTGCTTC
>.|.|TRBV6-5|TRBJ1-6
CASSYGDMSSPLHF
TGTGCCAGCAGTTACGGGGACATGTCTTCACCCCTCCACTTT
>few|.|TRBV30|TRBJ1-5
CAWTPVGLPGGPQHF
TGTGCCTGGACCCCCGTTGGGCTGCCCGGGGGGCCCCAGCATTTT
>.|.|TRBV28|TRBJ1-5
CASSGHRDLKPQHF
TGTGCCAGCAGTGGCCACAGGGATCTAAAGCCCCAGCATTTT
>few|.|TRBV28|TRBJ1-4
CASSSGYLATNEKLFF
TGTGCCAGCAGTTCAGGGTACCTTGCAACTAACGAAAAACTGTTTTTT
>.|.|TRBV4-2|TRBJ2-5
CASSQVGAGEGETQYF
TGTGCCAGCAGCCAAGTGGGGGCGGGAGAGGGGGAGACCCAGTACTTC
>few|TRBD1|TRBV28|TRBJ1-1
CASSRDRRGTEAFF
TGTGCCAGCAGTAGGGACAGGCGGGGCACTGAAGCTTTCTTT
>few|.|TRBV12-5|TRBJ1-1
CASGPGSNTEAFF
TGTGCTAGTGGACCCGGGTCCAACACTGAAGCTTTCTTT
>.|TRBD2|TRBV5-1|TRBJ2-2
CASSPSGTGELFF
TGCGCCAGCAGCCCTAGCGGGACCGGGGAGCTGTTTTTT
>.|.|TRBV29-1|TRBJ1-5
CSVRVQGGSNQPQHF
TGCAGCGTACGCGTACAGGGCGGGAGCAATCAGCCCCAGCATTTT
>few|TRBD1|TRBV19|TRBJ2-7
CASTLGQGKSYEQYF
TGTGCCAGTACCCTGGGACAGGGGAAGTCCTACGAGCAGTACTTC
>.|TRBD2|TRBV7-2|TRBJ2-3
CASSTGLAGGGTQYF
TGTGCCAGCAGCACGGGACTAGCGGGGGGGGGTACGCAGTATTTT
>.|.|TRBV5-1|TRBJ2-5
CASSWGGGRETQYF
TGCGCCAGCAGCTGGGGAGGGGGGCGTGAGACCCAGTACTTC
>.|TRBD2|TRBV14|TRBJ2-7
CASSQAPGLARDYEQYF
TGTGCCAGCAGCCAAGCTCCGGGACTAGCCAGAGACTACGAGCAGTACTTC
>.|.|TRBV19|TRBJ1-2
CASADSPLRPYGYTF
TGTGCCAGTGCCGACAGTCCCTTACGCCCCTATGGCTACACCTTC
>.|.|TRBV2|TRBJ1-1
CASSEHGLTEAFF
TGTGCCAGCAGTGAACACGGGTTGACTGAAGCTTTCTTT
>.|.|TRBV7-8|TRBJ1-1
CASSPEGWGTEAFF
TGTGCCAGCAGCCCGGAGGGGTGGGGCACTGAAGCTTTCTTT
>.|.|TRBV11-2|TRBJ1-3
CASSLDRGRDSGNTIYF
TGTGCCAGCAGCTTAGATCGCGGACGGGACTCTGGAAACACCATATATTTT